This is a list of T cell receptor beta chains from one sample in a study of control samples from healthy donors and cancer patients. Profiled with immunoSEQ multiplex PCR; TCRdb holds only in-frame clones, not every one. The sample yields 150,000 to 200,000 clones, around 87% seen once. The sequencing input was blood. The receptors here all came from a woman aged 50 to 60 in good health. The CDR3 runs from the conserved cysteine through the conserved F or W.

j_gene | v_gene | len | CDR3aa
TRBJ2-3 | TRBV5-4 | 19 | CASTLDGTSGIVRTDTQYF
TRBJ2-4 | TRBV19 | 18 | CASSMVVADSGAKNIQYF
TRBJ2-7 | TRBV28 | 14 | CASSFPQGGYEQYF
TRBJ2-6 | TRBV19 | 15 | CASSIFLSGANVLTF
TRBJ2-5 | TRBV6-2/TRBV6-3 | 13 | CASSLSEGQSQYF
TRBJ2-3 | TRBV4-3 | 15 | CASSQGVSGGDTQYF
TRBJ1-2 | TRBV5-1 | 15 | CASSLGTARPYGYTF
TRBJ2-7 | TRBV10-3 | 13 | CAASGTVTYEQYF
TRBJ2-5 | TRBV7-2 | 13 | CASSFIAGPTQYF
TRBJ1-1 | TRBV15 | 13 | CATSRRGDTEAFF
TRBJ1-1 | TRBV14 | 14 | CASSRAGMNTEAFF
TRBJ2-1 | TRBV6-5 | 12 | CASRNRGNEQFF
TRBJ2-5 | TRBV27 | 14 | CASSLLGGLETQYF
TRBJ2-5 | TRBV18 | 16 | CASSPLLAGGQETQYF
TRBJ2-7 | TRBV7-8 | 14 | CASSLVWESYEQYF
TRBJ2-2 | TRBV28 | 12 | CASSLLAGELFF